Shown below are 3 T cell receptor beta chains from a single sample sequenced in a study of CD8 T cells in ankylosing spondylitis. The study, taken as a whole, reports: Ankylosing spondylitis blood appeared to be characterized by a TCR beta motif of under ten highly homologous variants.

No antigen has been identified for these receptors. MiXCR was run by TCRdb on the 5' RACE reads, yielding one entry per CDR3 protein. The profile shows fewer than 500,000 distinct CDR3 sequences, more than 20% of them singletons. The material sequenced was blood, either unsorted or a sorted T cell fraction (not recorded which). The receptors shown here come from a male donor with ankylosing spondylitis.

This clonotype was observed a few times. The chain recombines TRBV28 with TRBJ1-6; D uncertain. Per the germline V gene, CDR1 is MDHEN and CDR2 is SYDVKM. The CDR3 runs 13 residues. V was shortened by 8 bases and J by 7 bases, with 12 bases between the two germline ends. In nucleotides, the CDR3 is TGTGCCAGCCGCGGCGGCCGAAATTCACCCCTCCACTTT. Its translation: CASRGGRNSPLHF.

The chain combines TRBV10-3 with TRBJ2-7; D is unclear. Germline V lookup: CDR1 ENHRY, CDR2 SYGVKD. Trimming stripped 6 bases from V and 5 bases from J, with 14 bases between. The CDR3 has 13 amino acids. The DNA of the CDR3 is TGTGCCATCAGCCTCGGGCAGTCCAACGAGCAGTACTTC. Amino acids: CAISLGQSNEQYF.

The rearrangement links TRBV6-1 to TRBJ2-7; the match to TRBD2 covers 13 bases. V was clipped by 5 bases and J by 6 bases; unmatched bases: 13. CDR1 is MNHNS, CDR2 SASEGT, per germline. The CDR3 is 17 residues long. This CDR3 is CASSIAPGLAGVGEQYF. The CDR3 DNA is TGTGCCAGCAGTATAGCCCCCGGACTAGCGGGAGTCGGCGAGCAGTACTTC.